These 26 T cell receptor beta chains share one sample of origin, sequenced in a study of memory CD4+ T cells and cytomegalovirus serostatus. Generated by immunoSEQ multiplex PCR, the TCRdb table keeps only in-frame clones and is missing some. The repertoire includes some 64,000 clones, 75% to 85% of them detected once, and around 0.9% sits in the top ten. The sort gate was single viable CD3+CD4+CD8-CD45RO+ cells for memory CD4+ T cells. Sample: memory CD4+ T cells from blood. These receptors were taken from an adult in good health and CMV-seronegative.

In its sample, this clone was seen once. CDR3 sequence reads: CASSAQGARAATNEKLFF. For the CDR3, the DNA is TGTGCCAGCTCAGCACAGGGGGCGCGGGCCGCAACTAATGAAAAACTGTTTTTT. The V gene is TRBV18, the J gene TRBJ1-4, with 9 bases that match TRBD1. The germline gives CDR1 KGHSH, CDR2 LQKENI. The CDR3 has 18 amino acids. The junction had 10 bases not matched to a gene; V was cut back by 5 bases and J by 0 bases.

The chain couples TRBV9 to TRBJ1-2; D might be TRBD1 (5 bases). V was pared by 0 bases and J by 2 bases, with 14 bases between. The CDR3 is 16 amino acids. Germline values: CDR1 SGDLS, CDR2 YYNGEE. The CDR3 spells CASSVVFPGENYGYTF. The CDR3 DNA is TGTGCCAGCAGCGTAGTATTTCCGGGGGAAAACTATGGCTACACCTTC.

On this clone: The sample contains more than one DNA sequence encoding this CDR3. The chain has TRBV5-1 and TRBJ1-5, with D perhaps TRBD1 (5 bases). Germline loops: CDR1 SGHRS, CDR2 YFSETQ. V lost 0 bases, J lost 1 base, and 8 bases lay in between. The CDR3 has 15 residues. This chain's CDR3 is CASSLVAGSNQPQHF. The CDR3 DNA follows: TGCGCCAGCAGCTTGGTGGCAGGGAGCAATCAGCCCCAGCATTTT.

The chain combines TRBV19 with TRBJ1-5, with 8 bases fitting TRBD1. Germline-derived CDR1 and CDR2 are LNHDA and SQIVND (reference sequence). This CDR3 is built from 16 residues. The trim removed 3 bases at V and 2 bases at J, leaving 6 bases unmatched. The CDR3 DNA sequence: TGTGCCAGTAGTATGGGGGGCAGGGGGCGCAATCAGCCCCAGCATTTT. Its protein product is CASSMGGRGRNQPQHF.

The rearrangement links TRBV5-1 to TRBJ2-1; 8 nucleotides match TRBD1. Germline trimming cut 6 bases from V and 5 bases from J; bases unmatched to any gene: 4. The germline V gene has CDR1 SGHRS and CDR2 YFSETQ. The CDR3 loop spans 13 amino acids. CDR3 DNA: TGCGCCAGCATGACAGGGGTGAACAATGAGCAGTTCTTC. Translation: CASMTGVNNEQFF.

The chain employs TRBV7-9 and TRBJ2-5, with D perhaps matching TRBD1 or TRBD2 (6 bases each). The germline V and J ends were trimmed by 1 base and 4 bases, with 22 bases remaining between them. CDR1 and CDR2 (germline): SEHNR, FQNEAQ (reference sequence). The CDR3 loop spans 18 amino acids. The DNA for the CDR3 is TGTGCCAGCAGCTTAGATGTTGGCAGGGGAGGCAATAGAGAGACCCAGTACTTC. Its protein is CASSLDVGRGGNRETQYF. Full variable domain (remainder filled in from reference TRBV7-9 and TRBJ2-5): DTGVSQNPRHKITKRGQNVTFRCDPISEHNRLYWYRQTLGQGPEFLTYFQNEAQLEKSRLLSDRFSAERPKGSFSTLEIQRTEQGDSAMYLCASSLDVGRGGNRETQYFGPGTRLLVL.

This rearrangement joins TRBV7-2 to TRBJ1-5; D unresolved. Trimming removed 2 bases at V and 4 bases at J, with 15 bases between. This CDR3 contains 16 residues. Looked up from germline, CDR1 is SGHTA and CDR2 is FQGNSA. This CDR3 is CASSLKGKVANQPQHF. The CDR3 DNA reads as TGTGCCAGCAGCTTAAAGGGCAAAGTCGCAAATCAGCCCCAGCATTTT.

The rearrangement joins TRBV5-5 to TRBJ2-7; 8 nucleotides match TRBD1. The length of the CDR3 is 16 residues. Trimming took 3 bases from V and 0 from J; bases not matched to a gene: 8. Germline CDR1 and CDR2: SGHKS and YYEKEE (reference sequence). In DNA, the CDR3 is TGTGCCAGCAGCTCCAGACAGGGGCCGAGCTCCTACGAGCAGTACTTC. It yields the protein CASSSRQGPSSYEQYF.

This rearrangement joins TRBV10-1 to TRBJ1-4; 7 positions match TRBD1. Germline values: CDR1 WNHNN, CDR2 SYGVQD (reference sequence). The CDR3 covers 17 residues. The junction had 14 bases not matched to a gene; V was cut back by 2 bases and J by 8 bases. This chain's CDR3 is CASSEASDRVRGEKLFF. For the CDR3, the DNA is TGCGCCAGCAGTGAGGCATCCGACAGGGTCAGGGGAGAAAAACTGTTTTTT.

This chain joins TRBV5-1 and TRBJ2-3; tentative D call: TRBD1 (8 bases). Trimming shortened V by 4 bases and J by 2 bases, and 14 bases separated the two germline ends. Germline loops: CDR1 SGHRS, CDR2 YFSETQ. This CDR3 spans 15 amino acids. The DNA of the CDR3 is TGCGCCAGCAGCAGAACAGGGGGGGACACAGATACGCAGTATTTT. Its protein product is CASSRTGGDTDTQYF.

This chain links TRBV7-3 with TRBJ1-1; possibly TRBD1 for D (6 bases). The V and J ends lost 5 bases and 1 base respectively, with 14 bases between them. This CDR3 is 15 amino acids long. Germline lookup yields CDR1 SGHTA and CDR2 FQGTGA. The CDR3 is CASSPDSAANTEAFF. The CDR3 nucleotides are TGTGCCAGCAGCCCGGACAGTGCCGCGAACACTGAAGCTTTCTTT. Combining the CDR3 with reference TRBV7-3 and TRBJ1-1 gives the whole variable domain GAGVSQTPSNKVTEKGKYVELRCDPISGHTALYWYRQSLGQGPEFLIYFQGTGAADDSGLPNDRFFAVRPEGSVSTLKIQRTERGDSAVYLCASSPDSAANTEAFFGQGTRLTVV.

V and J are TRBV5-6 and TRBJ2-3; 7 nucleotides match TRBD2. The CDR3 extends over 14 amino acids. Trimming at V came to 3 bases and at J to 4 bases, leaving 5 bases not matched to a gene. CDR1 and CDR2 (germline): SGHDT, YYEEEE. CDR3: CASSWEGFADTQYF. As DNA, the CDR3 is TGTGCCAGCAGCTGGGAGGGGTTCGCAGATACGCAGTATTTT.

This clone was seen a few times. V is TRBV30 and J is TRBJ2-7; TRBD2 agrees at 9 bases. The CDR3 totals 16 residues. The V gene's germline CDR1 is GTSNPN and CDR2 SVGIG (reference sequence). J gave up 7 bases and V 1 base, and 14 bases lay outside the gene matches. CDR3 residues: CAWSGIGLAPLREQYF. The DNA for the CDR3 is TGTGCCTGGAGTGGGATTGGACTAGCGCCCTTAAGGGAGCAGTACTTC.

V is TRBV13 and J is TRBJ2-7; D is perhaps TRBD1 (5 bases). CDR1 and CDR2 (germline): PRHDT, FYEKMQ (reference sequence). V lost 4 bases to trimming and J lost 2 bases, with 15 bases between them. The CDR3 loop spans 15 amino acids. CDR3 sequence reads: CASSYTGPHAYEQYF. CDR3 bases: TGTGCCAGCAGCTACACAGGACCCCACGCCTACGAGCAGTACTTC.

The CDR3 sequence is CASSQDGDSPYGYTF. DNA for the CDR3: TGCGCCAGCAGCCAAGATGGGGACAGTCCCTATGGCTACACCTTC. The chain joins TRBV4-1 to TRBJ1-2; 7 positions match TRBD1. CDR1 MGHRA and CDR2 YSYEKL come from the germline V gene. Trimming at V came to 0 bases and at J to 4 bases, leaving 5 bases not matched to a gene. CDR3 length: 15 residues.

The genes are TRBV2 and TRBJ2-4, with D uncertain. CDR3 length equals 16 residues. The germline V and J ends were trimmed by 8 bases and 0 bases, with 17 bases remaining between them. Germline V gene sequence: CDR1 SNHLY, CDR2 FYNNEI. CDR3 sequence: CASRPTMSVAKNIQYF. CDR3 DNA: TGTGCCAGCCGACCCACGATGAGTGTAGCCAAAAACATTCAGTACTTC.

The chain combines TRBV2 with TRBJ1-4; 9 bases fit TRBD1. Trimming took 2 bases from V and 5 from J; bases not matched to a gene: 3. The CDR3 extends over 15 amino acids. The germline gives CDR1 SNHLY, CDR2 FYNNEI. This CDR3 reads CASSESGQGNEKLFF. The CDR3 nucleotides are TGTGCCAGCAGTGAATCCGGACAGGGGAATGAAAAACTGTTTTTT.

The chain carries TRBV2 and TRBJ2-1; 7 bases are shared with TRBD1. CDR3 length: 14 residues. The V segment lost 5 bases and the J segment 3 bases; nucleotides outside the gene matches: 4. Per the germline V gene, CDR1 is SNHLY and CDR2 is FYNNEI. In nucleotides, the CDR3 is TGTGCCAGCAGTCGAGGGACAGACTACAATGAGCAGTTCTTC. It codes for CASSRGTDYNEQFF. Drawing the rest from reference TRBV2 and TRBJ2-1, the complete variable domain is EPEVTQTPSHQVTQMGQEVILRCVPISNHLYFYWYRQILGQKVEFLVSFYNNEISEKSEIFDDQFSVERPDGSNFTLKIRSTKLEDSAMYFCASSRGTDYNEQFFGPGTRLTVL.

The chain employs TRBV2 and TRBJ2-2; TRBD2 aligns across 16 bases. V trimming: 6 bases; J trimming: 4 bases; junction bases outside the gene matches: 14. Germline loops: CDR1 SNHLY, CDR2 FYNNEI. The CDR3 runs to 20 residues. The CDR3: CASSPIPGTSGRAGTGELFF. In nucleotides, the CDR3 is TGTGCCAGCAGCCCCATACCAGGGACTAGCGGGAGGGCCGGCACCGGGGAGCTGTTTTTT. Together with reference TRBV2 and TRBJ2-2, the CDR3 gives the full variable domain: EPEVTQTPSHQVTQMGQEVILRCVPISNHLYFYWYRQILGQKVEFLVSFYNNEISEKSEIFDDQFSVERPDGSNFTLKIRSTKLEDSAMYFCASSPIPGTSGRAGTGELFFGEGSRLTVL.

The rearrangement joins TRBV19 to TRBJ1-1; TRBD1 might be the D (6 bases). CDR1 and CDR2 from the germline V gene are LNHDA and SQIVND (reference sequence). V lost 4 bases to trimming and J lost 3 bases, with 9 bases between them. CDR3 length: 13 residues. CDR3 nucleotides: TGTGCCAGTAGTAACAACAGGGACACTGAAGCTTTCTTT. This codes for CASSNNRDTEAFF.

The gene calls are TRBV7-9 and TRBJ2-5, with a weak D call TRBD1 (6 bases). V shed 3 bases and J shed 3 bases, with 11 bases lying between them. The CDR3 is 14 amino acids. Germline lookup yields CDR1 SEHNR and CDR2 FQNEAQ (reference sequence). CDR3 amino acids: CASSFTGTKETQYF. The CDR3 DNA reads TGTGCCAGCAGCTTTACCGGGACAAAAGAGACCCAGTACTTC.

The chain is built from TRBV7-3 and TRBJ2-2; 7 nucleotides line up with TRBD1. The length of the CDR3 is 19 residues. Germline assignment: CDR1 SGHTA and CDR2 FQGTGA. With 3 bases clipped from V and 3 bases from J, the junction kept 16 bases outside the gene matches. CDR3 coding DNA: TGTGCCAGCAGCTTTCTCCTTACAGGGGATGGGCGTGACACCGGGGAGCTGTTTTTT. Translated, it gives CASSFLLTGDGRDTGELFF. Drawing the rest from reference TRBV7-3 and TRBJ2-2, the complete variable domain is GAGVSQTPSNKVTEKGKYVELRCDPISGHTALYWYRQSLGQGPEFLIYFQGTGAADDSGLPNDRFFAVRPEGSVSTLKIQRTERGDSAVYLCASSFLLTGDGRDTGELFFGEGSRLTVL.

The chain couples TRBV12-5 to TRBJ2-5; 9 positions match TRBD2. J lost 5 bases, V lost 3 bases, and 4 bases had no gene match. CDR1 is LGHNT, CDR2 FRNRAP, per germline. This CDR3 region has 14 residues. DNA of the CDR3: TGTGCTAGTGGTTTTGGGACTAGCCGGGAGACCCAGTACTTC. It encodes CASGFGTSRETQYF. Using reference TRBV12-5 and TRBJ2-5 for the parts outside the CDR3, the full variable domain is DARVTQTPRHKVTEMGQEVTMRCQPILGHNTVFWYRQTMMQGLELLAYFRNRAPLDDSGMPKDRFSAEMPDATLATLKIQPSEPRDSAVYFCASGFGTSRETQYFGPGTRLLVL.

This clone was seen only once. This rearrangement joins TRBV6-1 to TRBJ1-5; D may be TRBD1 (5 bases). Trimming took off 6 bases at V and 5 bases at J, with 14 bases between the two ends. The CDR3 is 14 residues long. Germline CDR1 MNHNS, CDR2 SASEGT. In DNA, the CDR3 is TGTGCCAGCAGCCCCCAGGGATTTGATCAGCCCCAGCATTTT. Its protein is CASSPQGFDQPQHF.

The CDR3 DNA is TGCAGTTCGGACTGGTACAATGAGCAGTTCTTC. Translated: CSSDWYNEQFF. The rearrangement links TRBV20-1 to TRBJ2-1, with D perhaps TRBD2 (5 bases). CDR3 length equals 11 residues. V lost 8 bases, J lost 4 bases, and 9 bases lay in between. Per germline, CDR1 DFQATT and CDR2 SNEGSKA (reference sequence).

This clone is a singleton in its sample. The chain links TRBV9 to TRBJ1-1, with TRBD1 matching 9 bases. There are 13 residues in the CDR3. Germline CDR1 SGDLS, CDR2 YYNGEE. The J segment lost 5 bases and the V segment lost 3 bases, leaving 2 bases of the junction unmatched. This CDR3 reads CASSAGTGTEAFF. CDR3 nucleotides: TGTGCCAGCAGCGCCGGGACAGGGACTGAAGCTTTCTTT.